The rows below give T cell receptor beta chains drawn from one sample of a study of human T cells and chemical hapten exposure. MiXCR, run by TCRdb on the RACE reads, gives a single entry per CDR3 protein. The profile covers 80,000 to 100,000 distinct CDR3 sequences, with roughly a quarter appearing a single time and 10% taken by the ten largest. Sequenced material: whole blood, taken in connection with sensitization to the hapten diphenylcyclopropenone (DPC). These receptors all stem from a man aged 40-49 years with alopecia areata. Some clones in this sample may be carry-over from other donors' samples. CDR3s include the opening cysteine and the closing phenylalanine or tryptophan. D genes are given only for firm matches. Clone size is given for some rows only: seen once, a few or many times, or a class if the clone is expanded.

DNA: TGTGCCAGCAGCGTTCTGGCGGGAGCGGATACGCAGTATTTT
CDR3: CASSVLAGADTQYF
V: TRBV9
size: few
D: TRBD2
J: TRBJ2-3
length: 14

DNA: TGTGCCAGCAGCTTCCGACTAGCGGGAGCGGGAGGGTGGAGCGATACGCAGTATTTT
CDR3: CASSFRLAGAGGWSDTQYF
V: TRBV7-6
size: -
D: TRBD2
J: TRBJ2-3
length: 19

DNA: TGCAGTGCTAGGGGGACTAGCACAGATACGCAGTATTTT
CDR3: CSARGTSTDTQYF
V: TRBV20-1
size: -
D: -
J: TRBJ2-3
length: 13

DNA: TGCAGTGCTAGTAGCCCCCTCGCCTACGAGCAGTACTTC
CDR3: CSASSPLAYEQYF
V: TRBV20-1
size: -
D: -
J: TRBJ2-7
length: 13

DNA: TGCAGTGCTAGACCGACTAGCGGGGGCGCCTACGAGCAGTACTTC
CDR3: CSARPTSGGAYEQYF
V: TRBV20-1
size: few
D: TRBD2
J: TRBJ2-7
length: 15

DNA: TGTGCCAGCAGTGAACAGCACCATATTGGGGGGTCGTATTTT
CDR3: CASSEQHHIGGSYF
V: TRBV6-1
size: -
D: -
J: TRBJ2-3
length: 14

DNA: TGTGCCAGCACTCCAGCGGGAAACTCCTACAATGAGCAGTTCTTC
CDR3: CASTPAGNSYNEQFF
V: TRBV28
size: -
D: TRBD2
J: TRBJ2-1
length: 15

DNA: TGTGCCAGCAGTTATATCTCGACTAGCGGGAGCCGATCCTACAATGAGCAGTTCTTC
CDR3: CASSYISTSGSRSYNEQFF
V: TRBV12-3/TRBV12-4
size: few
D: TRBD2
J: TRBJ2-1
length: 19

DNA: TGTGCCAGCAGTGGGACAGCCGGGGAGCTGTTTTTT
CDR3: CASSGTAGELFF
V: TRBV6-5
size: -
D: TRBD1
J: TRBJ2-2
length: 12

DNA: TGTGCCAGCAGCCATGGTTCGGGACAGTCAAGCGGGTATGAAGCTTTCTTT
CDR3: CASSHGSGQSSGYEAFF
V: TRBV3-1
size: once
D: TRBD1
J: TRBJ1-1
length: 17

DNA: TGTGCCAGCAGCTTAATTACTCCGGGGGCTCGAAACTACGAGCAGTACTTC
CDR3: CASSLITPGARNYEQYF
V: TRBV7-3
size: -
D: -
J: TRBJ2-7
length: 17

DNA: TGTGCCAGCAGTCCCGGGACAGGGCACACCGGGGAGCTGTTTTTT
CDR3: CASSPGTGHTGELFF
V: TRBV6-4
size: few
D: TRBD1
J: TRBJ2-2
length: 15

DNA: TGTGCCACCAGTGATTCCGGACTAGCAGTGTACAATGAGCAGTTCTTC
CDR3: CATSDSGLAVYNEQFF
V: TRBV24-1
size: -
D: TRBD2
J: TRBJ2-1
length: 16

DNA: TGTGCCAGCAGTTATACAGGGATTCGCACAGATACGCAGTATTTT
CDR3: CASSYTGIRTDTQYF
V: TRBV6-5
size: few
D: -
J: TRBJ2-3
length: 15

DNA: TGTGCCAGCAGCCAAGATCTCCCTGGCAATGAGCAGTTCTTC
CDR3: CASSQDLPGNEQFF
V: TRBV14
size: -
D: -
J: TRBJ2-1
length: 14

DNA: TGTGCCAGCAGCCAAGATTCCCAGGGGGCCCGAGCAGAAAAACTGTTTTTT
CDR3: CASSQDSQGARAEKLFF
V: TRBV4-2
size: -
D: TRBD1
J: TRBJ1-4
length: 17

DNA: TGTGCCAGCAGTTTTAGGGACCCCATCACGGATACGCAGTATTTT
CDR3: CASSFRDPITDTQYF
V: TRBV27
size: many
D: -
J: TRBJ2-3
length: 15

DNA: TGTGCCAGCAGTTACGGAGGGGAAAGCACTGAAGCTTTCTTT
CDR3: CASSYGGESTEAFF
V: TRBV6-2/TRBV6-3
size: -
D: -
J: TRBJ1-1
length: 14

DNA: TGTGCCAGCAGTCACCGGGACAGGACTAGGGGTGAGCAGTTCTTC
CDR3: CASSHRDRTRGEQFF
V: TRBV12-3/TRBV12-4
size: few
D: -
J: TRBJ2-1
length: 15

DNA: TGTGCCAGCAGTGAAGCGTCGGGGATCTCCTACAATGAGCAGTTCTTC
CDR3: CASSEASGISYNEQFF
V: TRBV6-1
size: -
D: -
J: TRBJ2-1
length: 16

DNA: TGTGCCAGCAGCTCGACAGATAGCAATCAGCCCCAGCATTTT
CDR3: CASSSTDSNQPQHF
V: TRBV7-2
size: -
D: -
J: TRBJ1-5
length: 14

DNA: TGCAGCGTCCGGGGACTAGCGGGAGGGGGTGAGCAGTTCTTC
CDR3: CSVRGLAGGGEQFF
V: TRBV29-1
size: few
D: TRBD2
J: TRBJ2-1
length: 14

DNA: TGTGCCAGCAGCCAAGATCCGGTATACGAGCAGTACTTC
CDR3: CASSQDPVYEQYF
V: TRBV3-1
size: few
D: -
J: TRBJ2-7
length: 13

DNA: TGCAGTGCTAGAGATCGGTCGCCTAGCGGGAGAGAAGAGCAGTACTTC
CDR3: CSARDRSPSGREEQYF
V: TRBV20-1
size: few
D: TRBD2
J: TRBJ2-7
length: 16

DNA: TGCAGCGTTAGTGACAGGGGGCAGGGTGACTATGGCTACACCTTC
CDR3: CSVSDRGQGDYGYTF
V: TRBV29-1
size: few
D: TRBD1
J: TRBJ1-2
length: 15

DNA: TGCAGTGCGGGGGGACAGCAGCTATCCAAAAACATTCAGTACTTC
CDR3: CSAGGQQLSKNIQYF
V: TRBV20-1
size: -
D: -
J: TRBJ2-4
length: 15

DNA: TGTGCCAGCAGCCTAGGCCCAACTTCGGACAGCATCTATGGCTACACCTTC
CDR3: CASSLGPTSDSIYGYTF
V: TRBV7-9
size: -
D: -
J: TRBJ1-2
length: 17

DNA: TGCGCCAGCAGCGCCAGCGGTTCTTCCTACGAGCAGTACTTC
CDR3: CASSASGSSYEQYF
V: TRBV5-1
size: -
D: -
J: TRBJ2-7
length: 14

DNA: TGCGCCAGCAGCGCCGGGACAGGGGGCTTGGAGACCCAGTACTTC
CDR3: CASSAGTGGLETQYF
V: TRBV5-1
size: -
D: TRBD1
J: TRBJ2-5
length: 15

DNA: TGTGCCAGCAGCCCAGAGGGACAGCCGAACACTGAAGCTTTCTTT
CDR3: CASSPEGQPNTEAFF
V: TRBV4-2
size: -
D: TRBD1
J: TRBJ1-1
length: 15

DNA: TGTGCCAGCACCCCAGGGGTGACCCAGTACTTC
CDR3: CASTPGVTQYF
V: TRBV28
size: -
D: -
J: TRBJ2-5
length: 11

DNA: TGTGCCAGCAGTTACCGGGGGGCCCAAATCGGAACCGGGGAGCTGTTTTTT
CDR3: CASSYRGAQIGTGELFF
V: TRBV27
size: -
D: -
J: TRBJ2-2
length: 17

DNA: TGTGCCAGCAGTTTAAGACAGGGGGCGGCTAATGAAAAACTGTTTTTT
CDR3: CASSLRQGAANEKLFF
V: TRBV28
size: -
D: TRBD1
J: TRBJ1-4
length: 16

DNA: TGTGCCAGCAGTTTACAGGTGGGACTAGAGACCCAGTACTTC
CDR3: CASSLQVGLETQYF
V: TRBV28
size: -
D: -
J: TRBJ2-5
length: 14

DNA: TGTGCCAGCAGCACGGACAGGGACAATCAGCCCCAGCATTTT
CDR3: CASSTDRDNQPQHF
V: TRBV7-9
size: -
D: TRBD1
J: TRBJ1-5
length: 14

DNA: TGTGCCAGCAGTTGGAGCGTGGGCAGGGATACGCAGTATTTT
CDR3: CASSWSVGRDTQYF
V: TRBV12-3/TRBV12-4
size: few
D: -
J: TRBJ2-3
length: 14

DNA: TGTGCCAGCAGTCCTCTAAGGAGGGACTACAATGAGCAGTTCTTC
CDR3: CASSPLRRDYNEQFF
V: TRBV3-1
size: -
D: -
J: TRBJ2-1
length: 15

DNA: TGTGCCAGCAGCTTACTTCCGACAGGACTTAGCGGGGAGCTGTTTTTT
CDR3: CASSLLPTGLSGELFF
V: TRBV11-1
size: -
D: -
J: TRBJ2-2
length: 16

DNA: TGTGCCAGCAGTTACGGGACAGCCTACAATGAGCAGTTCTTC
CDR3: CASSYGTAYNEQFF
V: TRBV6-5
size: -
D: TRBD1
J: TRBJ2-1
length: 14

DNA: TGTGCCAGCAGCTTGGCGGGAAAAGTAGCAGATACGCAGTATTTT
CDR3: CASSLAGKVADTQYF
V: TRBV5-6
size: -
D: -
J: TRBJ2-3
length: 15

DNA: TGTGCCAGCTCACCAGAGACGGTGAACAATCAGCCCCAGCATTTT
CDR3: CASSPETVNNQPQHF
V: TRBV18
size: -
D: -
J: TRBJ1-5
length: 15

DNA: TGCAGCGTCAGGACCCGACCCCGGACTAGCGGTATCTACGAGCAGTACTTC
CDR3: CSVRTRPRTSGIYEQYF
V: TRBV29-1
size: -
D: TRBD2
J: TRBJ2-7
length: 17

DNA: TGCGCCAGCAGCTTGGGGGTGCTGGCCGTTTCCTACGAGCAGTACTTC
CDR3: CASSLGVLAVSYEQYF
V: TRBV5-1
size: few
D: -
J: TRBJ2-7
length: 16

DNA: TGTGCCTATCAGGGGCGCACAGATACGCAGTATTTT
CDR3: CAYQGRTDTQYF
V: TRBV30
size: -
D: -
J: TRBJ2-3
length: 12

DNA: TGTGCCAGCAGCGACTCCCTACTACCCTCGGGAACCGGGGAGCTGTTTTTT
CDR3: CASSDSLLPSGTGELFF
V: TRBV2
size: -
D: -
J: TRBJ2-2
length: 17

DNA: TGTGCCAGCAGCTTAAGATGGACTAGCGGCCAAGAGACCCAGTACTTC
CDR3: CASSLRWTSGQETQYF
V: TRBV7-7
size: -
D: TRBD2
J: TRBJ2-5
length: 16

DNA: TGTGCCAGCAGTTTCGTCCCGCTTTACGGAAAAAACTATGGCTACACCTTC
CDR3: CASSFVPLYGKNYGYTF
V: TRBV27
size: -
D: -
J: TRBJ1-2
length: 17

DNA: TGCAGTGCTAGCCCCGGAAACACCATATATTTT
CDR3: CSASPGNTIYF
V: TRBV20-1
size: few
D: -
J: TRBJ1-3
length: 11

DNA: TGTGCCAGCAGCCATAGGGGGGGCACAGATACGCAGTATTTT
CDR3: CASSHRGGTDTQYF
V: TRBV11-1
size: -
D: -
J: TRBJ2-3
length: 14

DNA: TGTGCCAGCAGCTACCGGGGAGACGGGGGGAATGAGCAGTTCTTC
CDR3: CASSYRGDGGNEQFF
V: TRBV9
size: -
D: TRBD2
J: TRBJ2-1
length: 15

DNA: TGTGCCAGCAGTTATTACGGTGAAAATGAGCAGTTCTTC
CDR3: CASSYYGENEQFF
V: TRBV12-3/TRBV12-4
size: -
D: -
J: TRBJ2-1
length: 13

DNA: TGCGCCAGCAGCTCGGATATGCCCCCAGATACGCAGTATTTT
CDR3: CASSSDMPPDTQYF
V: TRBV5-1
size: few
D: -
J: TRBJ2-3
length: 14

DNA: TGTGCCATCAGTGCACAGGGGCGTGAAAAACTGTTTTTT
CDR3: CAISAQGREKLFF
V: TRBV10-3
size: -
D: TRBD1
J: TRBJ1-4
length: 13

DNA: TGTGCCAGCAGTTTCGGGACTAGCGGCAGCACAGATACGCAGTATTTT
CDR3: CASSFGTSGSTDTQYF
V: TRBV28
size: -
D: TRBD2
J: TRBJ2-3
length: 16

DNA: TGTGCCAGCAGTCAGAGCCGGGCAGGCGGCAATGAGCAGTTCTTC
CDR3: CASSQSRAGGNEQFF
V: TRBV6-2/TRBV6-3
size: -
D: -
J: TRBJ2-1
length: 15

DNA: TGTGCCAGCACACAGAGGGGGAAGGTTAGCACTGAAGCTTTCTTT
CDR3: CASTQRGKVSTEAFF
V: TRBV28
size: few
D: -
J: TRBJ1-1
length: 15

DNA: TGTGCCAGCAGTGAAACAGGGATCGATCAGCCCCAGCATTTT
CDR3: CASSETGIDQPQHF
V: TRBV12-3/TRBV12-4
size: many
D: -
J: TRBJ1-5
length: 14